Listed here are 16 T cell receptor beta chains from one sample, sequenced in a study of T-cell memory formation after mild COVID-19. TCRdb used MiXCR to reprocess the 5' RACE reads, holding one entry per CDR3 protein. The table lists 360,000 or so distinct CDR3 sequences, approximately 29% of them singletons. The sequenced material came from PBMCs or a T cell subset sorted from them (not recorded which). All receptors derive from an adult woman who had mild COVID-19 (a few samples of this study predate the infection). Cell type and time point are not known.

This clonotype came up a few times. J is TRBJ2-1 and V is TRBV7-3; D possibly corresponds to TRBD2 (6 bases). Trimming took 2 bases from V and 8 from J, leaving 13 bases between them. The CDR3 has 14 residues. Germline V gene sequence: CDR1 SGHTA, CDR2 FQGTGA. CDR3 nucleotide sequence: TGTGCCAGCAGCTTAGCGGGATTGCTCCATGAGCAGTTCTTC. This gives the protein CASSLAGLLHEQFF.

In this sample, this clonotype turned up a few times. This rearrangement joins TRBV9 to TRBJ2-3; unclear D gene. The V gene lost 0 bases and the J gene lost 0 bases, with 11 bases spanning the gap. There are 16 residues in the CDR3. The germline V gene encodes CDR1 SGDLS and CDR2 YYNGEE. The CDR3 nucleotides read TGTGCCAGCAGCGTAGCCTTCAACCCTAGCACAGATACGCAGTATTTT. Its translation is CASSVAFNPSTDTQYF.

In this sample, this clonotype turned up a few times. The chain employs TRBV5-1 and TRBJ1-1; D not resolved. Germline CDR1 is SGHRS and CDR2 is YFSETQ. V was clipped by 6 bases and J by 3 bases, with 12 bases between them. This CDR3 contains 13 residues. This CDR3 reads CASTLGWDTEAFF. The DNA for the CDR3 is TGCGCCAGCACCCTGGGTTGGGACACTGAAGCTTTCTTT.

This clonotype was seen a few times. The rearrangement links TRBV30 to TRBJ1-1; D call uncertain. The length of the CDR3 is 10 residues. Germline V gene lookup returns CDR1 GTSNPN and CDR2 SVGIG (reference sequence). Trimming removed 2 bases at V and 5 bases at J, with 3 bases between. CDR3 sequence reads: CAWSRTEAFF. CDR3 DNA: TGTGCCTGGAGTAGAACTGAAGCTTTCTTT.

This clonotype is a singleton in its sample. The chain joins TRBV11-2 to TRBJ1-1; D is unresolved. The CDR3 is made up of 14 amino acids. CDR1 SGHAT and CDR2 FQNNGV come from the germline V gene. Trimming took 2 bases from V and 0 from J, leaving 7 bases between them. CDR3 in amino acids: CASSLTALNTEAFF. CDR3 DNA sequence: TGTGCCAGCAGCTTAACGGCTTTGAACACTGAAGCTTTCTTT.

There are a few counts of this clonotype. This chain joins TRBV15 and TRBJ2-3; D remains unclear. V dropped 5 bases and J dropped 8 bases, with 14 bases sitting between them. The germline gives CDR1 LNHNV, CDR2 YYDKDF (reference sequence). This CDR3 is 13 amino acids long. CDR3 DNA: TGTGCCACCAGCTCCCAAAGGCTGTCTACGCAGTATTTT. It encodes CATSSQRLSTQYF.

This clonotype was seen a handful of times. The chain recombines TRBV5-1 with TRBJ2-3; 10 nucleotides match TRBD2. CDR1 SGHRS and CDR2 YFSETQ come from the germline V gene. The CDR3 is 16 amino acids. After removal of 0 bases from V and 3 bases from J, the junction contained 4 bases not matched to a gene. DNA of the CDR3: TGCGCCAGCAGCTTGGACAGCGGGGGGGCAACAGATACGCAGTATTTT. It is translated as CASSLDSGGATDTQYF.

This clonotype came up many times. The genes are TRBV9 and TRBJ2-7; 8 nucleotides line up with TRBD2. The V gene end was trimmed by 3 bases and the J gene end by 2 bases; junction bases not matched to a gene: 7. Per germline, CDR1 SGDLS and CDR2 YYNGEE. CDR3 length: 15 amino acids. The CDR3 DNA sequence: TGTGCCAGCAGCGCTGAACCGGGACTAGCCTACGAGCAGTACTTC. It is translated as CASSAEPGLAYEQYF.

This clonotype was counted a few times. V usage is TRBV24-1 and J usage is TRBJ1-1, with 7 bases aligning to TRBD1. Germline values: CDR1 KGHDR, CDR2 SFDVKD. CDR3 length equals 11 residues. The ends lost 8 bases at V and 11 bases at J; junction bases unmatched: 7. CDR3 DNA sequence: TGTGCCACCAAACTACAGGGGCGCGCTTTCTTT. Residues: CATKLQGRAFF.

This chain links TRBV24-1 with TRBJ2-3; D may be TRBD2 (6 bases). V lost 5 bases and J 0 bases, leaving 8 bases between the germline ends. CDR1 and CDR2 (germline): KGHDR, SFDVKD. The CDR3 covers 14 residues. This CDR3 is CATSGGLSTDTQYF. The CDR3 DNA is TGTGCCACCAGTGGAGGACTAAGCACAGATACGCAGTATTTT.

In its sample, this clonotype was seen a few times. The V gene is TRBV20-1, the J gene TRBJ1-2; no clear D gene. The CDR3 loop spans 14 amino acids. CDR1 and CDR2 (germline): DFQATT, SNEGSKA (reference sequence). The V end was cut by 3 bases, the J end by 7 bases, with 18 bases between. CDR3 in DNA: TGCAGTGCTAGGGCTACGATAAGCGGGCCTGGCTACACCTTC. It encodes CSARATISGPGYTF.

The rearrangement joins TRBV24-1 to TRBJ1-5, with a possible D match to TRBD1 (5 bases). CDR3 length: 11 amino acids. The germline V and J ends were trimmed by 5 bases and 11 bases, with 9 bases remaining between them. CDR1 and CDR2 from the germline V gene are KGHDR and SFDVKD. The CDR3 DNA is TGTGCCACCAGTGGGGGCGGTACCCAGCATTTT. It codes for CATSGGGTQHF.

This clonotype was observed a handful of times. The rearrangement links TRBV5-1 to TRBJ1-2, with D unclear. The CDR3 spans 15 residues. Germline V gene lookup returns CDR1 SGHRS and CDR2 YFSETQ. The ends were cut back, 0 bases at V and 5 bases at J, with 14 bases in the middle. The CDR3 nucleotides read TGCGCCAGCAGCTTGGAGGCCAGATCCGGTTATGGCTACACCTTC. It encodes CASSLEARSGYGYTF.

CDR3 in amino acids: CASTRPGDSLRTQYF. The CDR3 DNA reads as TGTGCCAGCACCCGACCGGGGGACAGCCTTCGGACCCAGTACTTC. The chain joins TRBV25-1 to TRBJ2-5; weak D call: TRBD1 (7 bases). Germline V gene sequence: CDR1 MGHDK, CDR2 SYGVNS. V was cut by 7 bases and J by 7 bases, with 22 bases left in between. This CDR3 has 15 residues.

This clonotype was counted a few times. This chain links TRBV7-8 with TRBJ2-6; the D is unclear. Per germline, CDR1 SGHVS and CDR2 FQNEAQ. The CDR3 has 16 residues. V lost 5 bases and J lost 0, with 11 bases in between. The CDR3 reads CASSPNPPSGANVLTF. DNA of the CDR3: TGTGCCAGCAGCCCCAACCCACCCTCTGGGGCCAACGTCCTGACTTTC.

The chain has TRBV27 and TRBJ2-7, with D perhaps TRBD1 (5 bases). The CDR3 covers 13 residues. The V end lost 4 bases, the J end lost 7 bases, and 14 bases lay between the germline ends. Looked up from germline, CDR1 is MNHEY and CDR2 is SMNVEV (reference sequence). The CDR3, as DNA: TGTGCCAGCAGTTGGGCAGGGCGTGGGGAGCAGTACTTC. Protein: CASSWAGRGEQYF.